The following is a TCR beta chain sequence with its context. These data belong to a study of prognosis after radiotherapy for stage I lung cancer. Genomic DNA provided the template from which TCR beta CDR3 was amplified by two-round multiplex PCR. Specific primers for each TRBV and TRBJ gene were what first-round PCR used. MiXCR was run by TCRdb on the multiplex PCR reads, yielding one entry per CDR3 protein. The repertoire holds around 14,000 distinct CDR3 sequences, with approximately 33% as singletons. Sequenced here: PBMCs, sampled before or after stereotactic body radiation therapy (not recorded which). This TCR came from a donor aged 50 or older with non-small cell lung cancer.

This CDR3 is CAIIRPEGVVSYEQYF. The CDR3 DNA follows: TGTGCCATCATTCGCCCGGAGGGGGTTGTCTCCTACGAGCAGTACTTC. The chain is built from TRBV28 and TRBJ2-7; perhaps D is TRBD1 or TRBD2 (6 bases each). Germline CDR1 is MDHEN and CDR2 is SYDVKM. The CDR3 contains 16 residues. The V gene lost 10 bases and the J gene lost 0 bases, with 22 bases spanning the gap.